Following are 29 T cell receptor beta chains from one sample sequenced in a study of T cells in Graves' hyperthyroidism and ophthalmopathy. RNA transcripts provided the source from which TCR beta CDR3 regions were amplified. A first-round RT-PCR of the TCR CDR3 used the HTBI primer set. TCRdb processed the multiplex PCR reads anew with MiXCR; each CDR3 protein has one entry. The repertoire has hundreds of thousands of distinct CDR3 sequences, around 46% of them found once; the top ten carry 8.2%. The sequenced sample was peripheral blood or thyroid tissue (not recorded which). The receptors stem from a woman aged 18-29 years with Graves' hyperthyroidism.

This chain connects TRBV20-1 to TRBJ2-7; the match to TRBD2 covers 8 bases. Germline V gene data show CDR1 as DFQATT and CDR2 as SNEGSKA (reference sequence). The trim removed 6 bases at V and 2 bases at J, leaving 12 bases unmatched. The CDR3 runs to 15 residues. For the CDR3, the DNA is TGCAGTGCATGGGACGGAGCGGGAGACACCTACGAGCAGTACTTC. Translating gives CSAWDGAGDTYEQYF.

J is TRBJ2-6 and V is TRBV4-3; D uncertain. Trimming shortened V by 0 bases and J by 3 bases, and 6 bases separated the two germline ends. CDR3 length: 15 residues. Looked up from germline, CDR1 is LGHNA and CDR2 is YSLEER. For the CDR3, the DNA is TGCGCCAGCAGCCAAGAGCGGATTGGGGCCAACGTCCTGACTTTC. This encodes CASSQERIGANVLTF.

This clonotype appeared many times. The V and J genes are TRBV10-2 and TRBJ2-7; 9 bases align to TRBD1. Germline V CDR1 and CDR2: WSHSY, SAAADI. The CDR3 length is 13 residues. With V trimmed by 10 bases and J by 5 bases, 9 bases remained unmatched. CDR3 bases: TGCGCCACCTGGGACAGGGCCAAAGACGAGCAGTACTTC. Residues: CATWDRAKDEQYF.

The V call is TRBV24-1, the J call TRBJ2-5; D is unclear. CDR1 KGHDR and CDR2 SFDVKD come from the germline V gene. Trimming pared 0 bases from V and 2 bases from J, leaving 9 bases between. The CDR3 is made up of 15 amino acids. CDR3 sequence reads: CATSDLTLGQETQYF. The CDR3 nucleotides are TGTGCCACCAGTGATTTGACCCTTGGACAAGAGACCCAGTACTTC.

The V and J genes are TRBV9 and TRBJ1-2; 7 bases align to TRBD1. The germline gives CDR1 SGDLS, CDR2 YYNGEE. V shed 4 bases, J shed 7 bases, and the junction held 16 bases outside the gene matches. This CDR3 is built from 16 residues. Here the CDR3 DNA reads TGTGCCAGCAGCCCCGCTGCCCAGGGGGAGTTTGGTGGCTACACCTTC. It encodes CASSPAAQGEFGGYTF.

This clonotype was detected a few times. This chain joins TRBV20-1 and TRBJ1-1; a weak D match, TRBD1 (6 bases). The CDR3 is 12 residues long. V lost 7 bases, J lost 1 base, and 10 bases lay in between. Germline V gene sequence: CDR1 DFQATT, CDR2 SNEGSKA (reference sequence). CDR3 sequence (DNA): TGCAGTGTTTCACAGGGGAACACTGAAGCTTTCTTT. Protein product: CSVSQGNTEAFF.

As to this clonotype: Compared with germline, one end of the junction differs, possibly owing to a read error. The chain is built from TRBV10-3 and TRBJ1-5, with 12 bases fitting TRBD1. Germline lookup yields CDR1 ENHRY and CDR2 SYGVKD. The CDR3 sequence is 17 residues long. This chain's CDR3 is CASSYHGTGGVNQPQHF. Here the CDR3 DNA reads TGTGCCAGCAGTTACCACGGGACAGGGGGCGTCAATCAGCCCCAGCATTTT.

The chain carries TRBV7-8 and TRBJ1-2; 12 bases line up with TRBD1. Germline CDR1 and CDR2: SGHVS and FQNEAQ. This CDR3 has 14 residues. Trimming cost V 6 bases and J 8 bases; bases outside gene matches: 7. CDR3: CASSFGTGGEGYTF. CDR3 coding DNA: TGTGCCAGCAGTTTCGGGACAGGGGGCGAGGGCTACACCTTC.

This clonotype was found a few times. CDR3 DNA: TGTGCCAGTAGTATAACGGGAGGGTCCTACGAGCAGTACTTC. Translation gives CASSITGGSYEQYF. The chain couples TRBV19 to TRBJ2-7, with 8 bases identical to TRBD2. Germline V gene data show CDR1 as LNHDA and CDR2 as SQIVND (reference sequence). V lost 2 bases to trimming and J lost 1 base; unmatched junction nucleotides: 1. The CDR3 contains 14 residues.

The sample holds many counts of this clonotype. The chain has TRBV2 and TRBJ1-1; the D gene is possibly TRBD1 (6 bases). The CDR3 extends over 13 amino acids. Looked up from germline, CDR1 is SNHLY and CDR2 is FYNNEI. The V end was cut by 5 bases, the J end by 5 bases, with 12 bases between. The CDR3 bases are TGTGCCAGCAGTCCCTTACAGGGTACTGAAGCTTTCTTT. The encoded protein is CASSPLQGTEAFF.

The chain carries TRBV24-1 and TRBJ2-5; unclear D gene. V gave up 3 bases and J gave up 4 bases, with 14 bases separating them. The length of the CDR3 is 15 residues. CDR1 is KGHDR and CDR2 is SFDVKD in the germline V gene. The CDR3 nucleotides read TGTGCCACCAGTGATCCCCCGGGCCCGGTAGAGACCCAGTACTTC. This sequence encodes CATSDPPGPVETQYF.

The gene calls are TRBV7-9 and TRBJ2-7; possibly TRBD1 or TRBD2 for D (5 bases each). There are 13 residues in the CDR3. Germline V gene lookup returns CDR1 SEHNR and CDR2 FQNEAQ (reference sequence). Between the trimmed V and J ends, which lost 6 bases and 6 bases, there was a span of 15 bases. Here the CDR3 DNA reads TGTGCCAGCAGTCCACACCCGGGGCGCGAGCAGTACTTC. Translating it yields CASSPHPGREQYF.

At least ten counts were recorded for this clonotype. The rearrangement uses TRBV19 and TRBJ2-5, with D possibly TRBD1 on 6 matching bases. CDR3 length: 13 residues. Trimming pared 4 bases from V and 5 bases from J, leaving 11 bases between. The germline CDR1 and CDR2 sequences are LNHDA and SQIVND (reference sequence). The CDR3 nucleotides read TGTGCCAGTAGTAATCAGGGGACCGAGACCCAGTACTTC. This gives the protein CASSNQGTETQYF.

This rearrangement joins TRBV7-3 to TRBJ2-2; D possibly matches TRBD1 or TRBD2 (6 bases each). V gave up 1 base and J gave up 6 bases, with 12 bases separating them. This CDR3 region has 15 residues. Germline CDR1 is SGHTA and CDR2 is FQGTGA. This chain's CDR3 is CASSLMGGSAGELFF. The CDR3 DNA reads as TGTGCCAGCAGCTTAATGGGGGGCTCAGCCGGGGAGCTGTTTTTT.

This sequence joins TRBV5-1 and TRBJ1-1; D may be TRBD1 (5 bases). Germline assignment: CDR1 SGHRS and CDR2 YFSETQ. This CDR3 is 14 amino acids long. V lost 4 bases, J lost 6 bases, and 16 bases lay in between. The CDR3 spells CASSRDLKPSEAFF. CDR3 bases: TGCGCCAGCAGCCGGGACCTCAAACCCTCTGAAGCTTTCTTT.

This clonotype was counted between two and nine times. The genes are TRBV20-1 and TRBJ1-5; D unclear. The CDR3 length is 13 residues. From germline, CDR1 is DFQATT and CDR2 SNEGSKA (reference sequence). V was shortened by 6 bases and J by 4 bases, with 13 bases between the two germline ends. CDR3 protein: CSANDGLNQPQHF. CDR3 DNA: TGCAGTGCAAACGACGGGTTGAATCAGCCCCAGCATTTT.

This clonotype was found a few times. With a much larger clone just one base away, this may be a read error. CDR3 in amino acids: CSVVTGTGEAFF. The CDR3 DNA follows: TGCAGCGTTGTGACAGGGACGGGTGAAGCTTTCTTT. The rearrangement uses TRBV29-1 and TRBJ1-1; 7 bases match TRBD1. The V gene end was trimmed by 4 bases and the J gene end by 7 bases; junction bases not matched to a gene: 6. Germline-derived CDR1 and CDR2 are SQVTM and ANQGSEA. The CDR3 spans 12 residues.

V and J are TRBV7-9 and TRBJ2-7, with TRBD2 as a possible D gene (5 bases). The length of the CDR3 is 14 residues. V was cut by 4 bases and J by 4 bases, with 14 bases left in between. CDR1 SEHNR and CDR2 FQNEAQ come from the germline V gene (reference sequence). CDR3 protein: CASSSLEGGYEQYF. The CDR3 DNA follows: TGTGCCAGCAGCTCGCTCGAGGGCGGTTACGAGCAGTACTTC.

The chain recombines TRBV15 with TRBJ2-5, with a weak D call TRBD2 (6 bases). Germline V lookup: CDR1 LNHNV, CDR2 YYDKDF (reference sequence). The V end was cut by 3 bases, the J end by 3 bases, with 11 bases between. The CDR3 sequence is 14 residues long. The CDR3 here is CATSSLTREETQYF. DNA of the CDR3: TGTGCCACCAGCAGTCTGACTAGAGAAGAGACCCAGTACTTC. The variable domain in full, completed from reference TRBV15 and TRBJ2-5, reads DAMVIQNPRYQVTQFGKPVTLSCSQTLNHNVMYWYQQKSSQAPKLLFHYYDKDFNNEADTPDNFQSRRPNTSFCFLDIRSPGLGDTAMYLCATSSLTREETQYFGPGTRLLVL.

The J gene is TRBJ1-5, the V gene TRBV10-3; a weak D match, TRBD1 (6 bases). The germline CDR1 and CDR2 sequences are ENHRY and SYGVKD. V was shortened by 10 bases and J by 5 bases, with 18 bases between the two germline ends. This CDR3 is built from 14 residues. The CDR3 nucleotides are TGTGCCAGCCCACTACCAGACAGGCATCAGCCCCAGCATTTT. It translates to CASPLPDRHQPQHF.

Turning to this clonotype: This sequence may be a read error, since a much larger clone differs from it by one base. This sequence joins TRBV7-6 and TRBJ1-5; 10 nucleotides align to TRBD1. CDR3 length: 18 residues. J was trimmed by 0 bases and V by 5 bases; bases with no gene match: 10. Germline assignment: CDR1 SGHVS and CDR2 FNYEAQ. CDR3 sequence: CASSPPGTGADSNQPQHF. For the CDR3, the DNA is TGTGCCAGCAGCCCACCCGGGACAGGGGCCGATAGCAATCAGCCCCAGCATTTT.

This clonotype was counted between two and nine times. The chain has TRBV5-5 and TRBJ1-1; possibly TRBD1 for D (5 bases). Germline V lookup: CDR1 SGHKS, CDR2 YYEKEE (reference sequence). The CDR3 covers 14 residues. V lost 5 bases, J lost 4 bases, and 15 bases lay in between. The DNA of the CDR3 is TGTGCCAGCAGTGTAACTCAGGGTCCCACTGAAGCTTTCTTT. Amino acids: CASSVTQGPTEAFF.

The genes are TRBV15 and TRBJ2-7; D is ambiguous. V was trimmed by 3 bases and J by 1 base, leaving 7 bases between them. The CDR3 spans 13 residues. Germline assignment: CDR1 LNHNV and CDR2 YYDKDF (reference sequence). CDR3 amino acids: CATSSLGSYEQYF. The CDR3, as DNA: TGTGCCACCAGCAGCCTAGGATCCTACGAGCAGTACTTC.

Of note for this clonotype: Compared with germline, one end of the junction differs, possibly owing to a read error. The chain is built from TRBV25-1 and TRBJ2-5; D is ambiguous. The CDR3 sequence is 13 residues long. Germline V gene data show CDR1 as MGHDK and CDR2 as SYGVNS. The CDR3 loop is CASSYSRQETQHF. The CDR3 nucleotides are TGTGCCAGCAGTTACTCGCGACAAGAGACCCAGCACTTC. Full variable domain (rest looked up from reference TRBV25-1 and TRBJ2-5): EADIYQTPRYLVIGTGKKITLECSQTMGHDKMYWYQQDPGMELHLIHYSYGVNSTEKGDLSSESTVSRIRTEHFPLTLESARPSHTSQYLCASSYSRQETQHFGPGTRLLVL.

In the case of this clonotype: A clone one base away is much larger, so this may be a read error. The chain combines TRBV11-1 with TRBJ1-2, with D unresolved. Germline lookup yields CDR1 SGHAT and CDR2 FQDESV (reference sequence). This CDR3 has 13 residues. V was trimmed by 2 bases and J by 4 bases, leaving 8 bases between them. In DNA form, the CDR3 reads TGTGCCAGCAGCTTATCGGCAGCCTATGGCTACACCTTC. Protein sequence: CASSLSAAYGYTF.

This clonotype was found a few times. Since no conserved phenylalanine or tryptophan closes the CDR3, a read error is the likely cause. No DNA is shown, since the ends of the CDR3 on it are uncertain; the CDR3 is the one TCRdb lists. This rearrangement joins TRBV2 to TRBJ1-4. The CDR3 is 11 residues long, counting both termini. Germline lookup yields CDR1 SNHLY and CDR2 FYNNEI. The CDR3: CASSERGTDGY.

This clonotype has at least ten counts. This sequence joins TRBV15 and TRBJ1-2; D unresolved. V was cut by 0 bases and J by 4 bases, with 3 bases left in between. Looked up from germline, CDR1 is LNHNV and CDR2 is YYDKDF (reference sequence). This CDR3 region has 12 residues. CDR3 sequence reads: CATSREIYGYTF. In DNA form, the CDR3 reads TGTGCCACCAGCAGAGAAATCTATGGCTACACCTTC.

To note about this clonotype: Given the absence of the conserved phenylalanine or tryptophan at the CDR3 end, a read error is likely. No DNA is shown, since the ends of the CDR3 on it are uncertain; the CDR3 is the one TCRdb lists. This rearrangement joins TRBV10-3 to TRBJ1-1; TRBD1 is taken as the D call from the table, unchecked against the DNA. Inclusive of both ends, the CDR3 amounts to 9 amino acids. Germline assignment: CDR1 ENHRY and CDR2 SYGVKD. CDR3 sequence reads: CAISDRDIS.

The table lists this clonotype with a count of one. The chain's CDR3 is CASSGKTSGPAPGGEQFF. CDR3 bases: TGTGCCAGCAGTGGGAAGACTAGCGGACCTGCGCCCGGCGGGGAGCAGTTCTTC. The V call is TRBV25-1, the J call TRBJ2-1, with 9 bases fitting TRBD2. The CDR3 length is 18 residues. The V gene end was trimmed by 4 bases and the J gene end by 10 bases; junction bases not matched to a gene: 20. From germline, CDR1 is MGHDK and CDR2 SYGVNS.